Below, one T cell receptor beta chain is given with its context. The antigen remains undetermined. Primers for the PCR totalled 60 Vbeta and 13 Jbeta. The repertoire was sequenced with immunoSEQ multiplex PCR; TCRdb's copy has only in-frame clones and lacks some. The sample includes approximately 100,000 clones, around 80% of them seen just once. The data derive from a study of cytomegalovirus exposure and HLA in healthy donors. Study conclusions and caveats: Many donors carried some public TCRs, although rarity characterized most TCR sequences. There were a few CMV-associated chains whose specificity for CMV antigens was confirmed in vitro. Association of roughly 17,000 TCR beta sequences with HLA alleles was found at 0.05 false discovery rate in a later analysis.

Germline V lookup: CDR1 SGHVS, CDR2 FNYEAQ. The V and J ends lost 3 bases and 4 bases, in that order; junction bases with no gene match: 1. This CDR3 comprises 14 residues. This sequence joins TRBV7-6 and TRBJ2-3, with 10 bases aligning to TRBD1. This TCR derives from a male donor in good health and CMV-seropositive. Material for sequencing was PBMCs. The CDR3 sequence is CASSLTGGPDTQYF. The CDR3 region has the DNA TGTGCCAGCAGCTTGACAGGGGGCCCAGATACGCAGTATTTT.